This T cell receptor beta chain comes out of a study of cytomegalovirus exposure and HLA in healthy donors. Study-wide results and caveats: Later genetic work tied a missense DCLRE1C variant to beta-chain V and J trimming. The authors confirmed in vitro that a few CMV-associated chains were specific for CMV antigens.

Whereas donors were nominally healthy upon sampling, unrecorded immune exposures were probable. Primers included in the PCR were 60 Vbeta and 13 Jbeta primers. The data were produced by immunoSEQ multiplex PCR, yet TCRdb's version contains in-frame clones alone and is incomplete. The data show some 140,000 clones, with roughly 89% seen just once and 4% to 6.5% held by the top ten. Worth noting for this clone: The antigen is unknown.

The specimen sequenced was PBMCs. The clonotype comes from a woman in her twenties or thirties in good health and CMV-seronegative.

CDR3 residues: CASSIPGVSYEQYF. CDR3 coding DNA: TGTGCCAGTAGTATCCCCGGGGTCTCCTACGAGCAGTACTTC. V is TRBV19 and J is TRBJ2-7; D may be TRBD2 (5 bases). This CDR3 comprises 14 residues. V lost 3 bases, J lost 0 bases, and 9 bases lay in between. CDR1 is LNHDA and CDR2 is SQIVND in the germline V gene (reference sequence).